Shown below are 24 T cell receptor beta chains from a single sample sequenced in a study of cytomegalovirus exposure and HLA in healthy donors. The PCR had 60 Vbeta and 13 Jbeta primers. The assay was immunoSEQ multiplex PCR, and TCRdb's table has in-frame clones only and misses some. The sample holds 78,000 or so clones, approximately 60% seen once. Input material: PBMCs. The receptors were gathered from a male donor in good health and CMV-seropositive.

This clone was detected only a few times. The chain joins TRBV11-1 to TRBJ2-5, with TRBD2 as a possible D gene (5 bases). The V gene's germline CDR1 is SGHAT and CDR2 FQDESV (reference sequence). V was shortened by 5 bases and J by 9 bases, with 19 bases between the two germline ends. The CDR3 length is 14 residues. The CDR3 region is CASSPQGGPLAQYF. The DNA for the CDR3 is TGTGCCAGCAGCCCACAAGGAGGCCCCCTGGCCCAGTACTTC.

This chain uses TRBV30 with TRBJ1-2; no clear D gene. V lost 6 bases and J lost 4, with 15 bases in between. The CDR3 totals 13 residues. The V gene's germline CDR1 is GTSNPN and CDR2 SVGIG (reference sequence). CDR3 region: CACNSIIGYGYTF. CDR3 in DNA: TGTGCCTGCAACAGTATAATCGGCTATGGCTACACCTTC.

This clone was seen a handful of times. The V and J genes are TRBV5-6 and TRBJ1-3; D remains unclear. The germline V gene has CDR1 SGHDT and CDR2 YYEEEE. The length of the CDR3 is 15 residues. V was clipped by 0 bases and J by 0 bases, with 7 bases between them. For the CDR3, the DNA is TGTGCCAGCAGCTTGGAAGGCGGCTCTGGAAACACCATATATTTT. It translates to CASSLEGGSGNTIYF.

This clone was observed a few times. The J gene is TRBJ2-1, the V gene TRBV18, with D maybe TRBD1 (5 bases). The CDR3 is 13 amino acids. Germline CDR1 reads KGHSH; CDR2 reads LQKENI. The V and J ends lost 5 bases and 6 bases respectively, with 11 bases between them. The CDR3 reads CASSVDSVNEQFF. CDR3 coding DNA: TGTGCCAGCTCAGTAGACAGCGTCAATGAGCAGTTCTTC. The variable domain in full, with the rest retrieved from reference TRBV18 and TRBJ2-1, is NAGVMQNPRHLVRRRGQEARLRCSPMKGHSHVYWYRQLPEEGLKFMVYLQKENIIDESGMPKERFSAEFPKEGPSILRIQQVVRGDSAAYFCASSVDSVNEQFFGPGTRLTVL.

The CDR3 loop is CASSPLGQGRNYGYTF. As DNA, the CDR3 is TGTGCCAGCAGTCCCCTCGGACAGGGAAGAAACTATGGCTACACCTTC. The rearrangement joins TRBV28 to TRBJ1-2; 8 bases are a match to TRBD1. CDR3 length equals 16 residues. The germline V gene encodes CDR1 MDHEN and CDR2 SYDVKM. The trim removed 5 bases at V and 2 bases at J, leaving 10 bases unmatched.

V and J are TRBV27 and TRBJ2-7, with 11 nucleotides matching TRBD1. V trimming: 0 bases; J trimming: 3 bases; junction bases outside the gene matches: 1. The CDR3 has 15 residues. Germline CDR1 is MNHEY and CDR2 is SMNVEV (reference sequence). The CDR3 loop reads CASSLSGTGGYEQYF. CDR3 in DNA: TGTGCCAGCAGTTTATCAGGGACAGGGGGCTACGAGCAGTACTTC.

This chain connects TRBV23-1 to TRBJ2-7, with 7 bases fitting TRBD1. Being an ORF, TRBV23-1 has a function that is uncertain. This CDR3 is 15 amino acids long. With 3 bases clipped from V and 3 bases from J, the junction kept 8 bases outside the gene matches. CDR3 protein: CASSQDGQADYEQYF. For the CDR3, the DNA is TGCGCCAGCAGTCAGGACGGACAGGCAGACTACGAGCAGTACTTC.

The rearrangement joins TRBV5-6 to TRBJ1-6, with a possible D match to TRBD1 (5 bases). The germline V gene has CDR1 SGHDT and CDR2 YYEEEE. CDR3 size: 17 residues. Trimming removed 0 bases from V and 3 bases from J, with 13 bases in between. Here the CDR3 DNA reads TGTGCCAGCAGCTTGGCGGCAGGGTCTCTCTATAATTCACCCCTCCACTTT. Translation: CASSLAAGSLYNSPLHF.

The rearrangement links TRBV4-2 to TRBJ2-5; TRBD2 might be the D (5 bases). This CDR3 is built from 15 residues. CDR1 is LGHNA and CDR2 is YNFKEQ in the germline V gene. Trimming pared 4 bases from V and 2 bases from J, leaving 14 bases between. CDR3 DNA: TGTGCCAGCAGCCCCTACATAGCGCCTCAAGAGACCCAGTACTTC. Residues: CASSPYIAPQETQYF.

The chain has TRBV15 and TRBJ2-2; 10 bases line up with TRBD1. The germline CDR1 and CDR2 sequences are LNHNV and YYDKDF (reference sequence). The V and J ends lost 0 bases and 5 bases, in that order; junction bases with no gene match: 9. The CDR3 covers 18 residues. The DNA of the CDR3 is TGTGCCACCAGCAGAGATCTGGGGACAGGGGCCAGAACCGGGGAGCTGTTTTTT. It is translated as CATSRDLGTGARTGELFF.

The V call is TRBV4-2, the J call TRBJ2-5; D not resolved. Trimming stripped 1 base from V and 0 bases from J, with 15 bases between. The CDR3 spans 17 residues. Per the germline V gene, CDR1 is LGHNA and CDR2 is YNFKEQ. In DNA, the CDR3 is TGTGCCAGCAGCCAAGTCGCCGCGGATTTGTACCAAGAGACCCAGTACTTC. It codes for CASSQVAADLYQETQYF.

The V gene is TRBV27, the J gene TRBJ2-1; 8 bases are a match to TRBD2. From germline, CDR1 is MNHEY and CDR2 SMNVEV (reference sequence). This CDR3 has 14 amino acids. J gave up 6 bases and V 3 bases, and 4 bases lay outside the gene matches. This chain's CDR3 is CASSFGLAPNEQFF. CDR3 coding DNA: TGTGCCAGCAGTTTCGGACTAGCTCCCAATGAGCAGTTCTTC.

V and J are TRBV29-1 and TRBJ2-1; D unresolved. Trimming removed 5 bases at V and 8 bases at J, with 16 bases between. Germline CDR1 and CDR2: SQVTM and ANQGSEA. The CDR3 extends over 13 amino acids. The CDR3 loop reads CSVRPQVFHEQFF. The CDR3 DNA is TGCAGCGTTCGACCCCAGGTTTTCCATGAGCAGTTCTTC.

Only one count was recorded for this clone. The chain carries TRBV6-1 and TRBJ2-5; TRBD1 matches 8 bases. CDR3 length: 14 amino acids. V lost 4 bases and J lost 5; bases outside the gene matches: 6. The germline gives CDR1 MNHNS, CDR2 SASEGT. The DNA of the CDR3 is TGTGCCAGCAGTGTGGCAGGGGGCGGCGAGACCCAGTACTTC. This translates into CASSVAGGGETQYF.

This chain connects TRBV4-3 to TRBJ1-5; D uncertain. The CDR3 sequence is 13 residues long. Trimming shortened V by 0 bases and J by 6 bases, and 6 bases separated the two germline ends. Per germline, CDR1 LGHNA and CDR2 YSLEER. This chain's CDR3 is CASSQDARQPQHF. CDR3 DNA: TGCGCCAGCAGCCAAGACGCGCGTCAGCCCCAGCATTTT.

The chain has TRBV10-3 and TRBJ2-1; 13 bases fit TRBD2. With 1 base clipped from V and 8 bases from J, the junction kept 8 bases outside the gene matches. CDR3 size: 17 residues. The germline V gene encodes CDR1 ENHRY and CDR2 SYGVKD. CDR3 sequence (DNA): TGTGCCATCAGTGAGTTTGGGACTAGCGGGATACATGATGAGCAGTTCTTC. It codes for CAISEFGTSGIHDEQFF.

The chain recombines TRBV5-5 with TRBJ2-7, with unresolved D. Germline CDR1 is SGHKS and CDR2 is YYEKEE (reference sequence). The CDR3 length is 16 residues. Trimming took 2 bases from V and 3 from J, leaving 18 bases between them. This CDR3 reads CASSFSPTPPLYEQYF. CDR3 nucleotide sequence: TGTGCCAGCAGCTTTAGCCCCACCCCCCCACTCTACGAGCAGTACTTC.

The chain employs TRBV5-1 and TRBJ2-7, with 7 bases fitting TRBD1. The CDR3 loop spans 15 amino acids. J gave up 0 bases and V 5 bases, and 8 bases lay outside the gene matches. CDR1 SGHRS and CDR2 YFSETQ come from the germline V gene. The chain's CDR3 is CASRKRQGSSYEQYF. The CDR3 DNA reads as TGCGCCAGCAGGAAGCGACAGGGATCCTCCTACGAGCAGTACTTC. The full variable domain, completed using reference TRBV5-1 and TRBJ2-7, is KAGVTQTPRYLIKTRGQQVTLSCSPISGHRSVSWYQQTPGQGLQFLFEYFSETQRNKGNFPGRFSGRQFSNSRSEMNVSTLELGDSALYLCASRKRQGSSYEQYFGPGTRLTVT.

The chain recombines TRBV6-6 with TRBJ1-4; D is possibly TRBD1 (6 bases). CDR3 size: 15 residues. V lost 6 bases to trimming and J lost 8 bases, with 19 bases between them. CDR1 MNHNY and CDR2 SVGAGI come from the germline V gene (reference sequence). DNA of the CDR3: TGTGCCAGCAGATTGACAGGAGACCAATGGGAAAAACTGTTTTTT. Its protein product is CASRLTGDQWEKLFF.

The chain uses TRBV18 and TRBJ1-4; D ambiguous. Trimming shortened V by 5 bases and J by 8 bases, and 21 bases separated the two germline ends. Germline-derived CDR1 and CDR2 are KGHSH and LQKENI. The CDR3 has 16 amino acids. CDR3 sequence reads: CASSGLGGSLGEKLFF. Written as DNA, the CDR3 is TGTGCCAGCTCAGGTCTCGGAGGCAGCCTGGGGGAAAAACTGTTTTTT.

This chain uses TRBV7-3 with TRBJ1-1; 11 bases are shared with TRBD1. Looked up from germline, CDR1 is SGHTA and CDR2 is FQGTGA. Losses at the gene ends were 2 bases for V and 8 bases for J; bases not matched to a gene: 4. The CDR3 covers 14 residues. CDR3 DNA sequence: TGTGCCAGCAGCTTATCCGGGACAGGGGGGGAAGCTTTCTTT. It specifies CASSLSGTGGEAFF.

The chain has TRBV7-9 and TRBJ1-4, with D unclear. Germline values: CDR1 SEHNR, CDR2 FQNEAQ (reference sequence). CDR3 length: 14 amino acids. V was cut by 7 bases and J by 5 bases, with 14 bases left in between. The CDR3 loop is CASTGPPGNEKLFF. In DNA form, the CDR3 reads TGTGCCAGCACTGGACCGCCGGGAAATGAAAAACTGTTTTTT.

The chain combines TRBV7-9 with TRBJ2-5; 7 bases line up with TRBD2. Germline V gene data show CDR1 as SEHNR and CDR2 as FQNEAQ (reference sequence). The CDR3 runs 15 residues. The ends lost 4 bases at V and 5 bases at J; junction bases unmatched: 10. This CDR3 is CASSSVGGSGETQYF. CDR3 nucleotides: TGTGCCAGCAGCTCAGTCGGGGGGAGCGGGGAGACCCAGTACTTC.

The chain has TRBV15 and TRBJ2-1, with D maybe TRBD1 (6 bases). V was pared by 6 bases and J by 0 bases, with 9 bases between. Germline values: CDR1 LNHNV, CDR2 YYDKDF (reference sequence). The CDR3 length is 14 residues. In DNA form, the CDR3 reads TGTGCCACCAGGGGACATCCCTCCTACAATGAGCAGTTCTTC. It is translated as CATRGHPSYNEQFF.